This T cell receptor beta chain was captured in a study of CD8+ T cells in alopecia areata. For the study at large: The percentage of affected scalp area served as the score of severity for treated patients.

RNA was extracted and reverse transcribed into cDNA as the sequencing template. Repertoires were generated with immunoSEQ multiplex PCR, while TCRdb's copy carries only in-frame clones and drops some. The data contain 150,000 to 200,000 clones, less than 70% of them seen just once; the ten biggest clones take up around 14%. Treatment here: oral pan-JAK inhibitor, 5-10 mg twice daily. The study team obtained lesional scalp punch biopsies and peripheral blood from alopecia areata patients. Germline CDR1 SGDLS, CDR2 YYNGEE. The CDR3 sequence is 13 residues long. Trimming shortened V by 0 bases and J by 11 bases, and 12 bases separated the two germline ends.

The chain carries TRBV9 and TRBJ1-3; D is possibly TRBD1 (5 bases). This TCR was sampled from a human donor with alopecia areata. The sample consisted of CD4+ T cells sorted from blood, taken at week 24, from a patient treated with tofacitinib. The CDR3 region is CASSVAAEGAIYF. The CDR3 DNA reads TGTGCCAGCAGCGTAGCTGCGGAAGGGGCCATATATTTT.